This TCR beta chain derives from a study of shared clonotypes between healthy human individuals. Whole-study findings and limits: Compared with clonotypes that all four donors shared, non-shared clonotypes had lower generation probabilities. Naive subsets generally had larger estimated richness than memory subsets.

Remarks on this clone: Its target is unknown.

Naive CD8 cells, CD45RO-negative and positively selected for CCR7, excluded terminally differentiated effector memory CD45RA+ cells. At deep level, the assay was performed. The protocol was immunoSEQ multiplex PCR, while the TCRdb copy is restricted to in-frame clones and leaves out a portion. The data hold some 2,100,000 clones, with about 92% observed a single time. CDR3 length: 16 residues. Germline-derived CDR1 and CDR2 are SGHNT and YYREEE (reference sequence). The ends lost 4 bases at V and 3 bases at J; junction bases unmatched: 8. This sequence originates from a man younger than 35 in good health. Some clones in this sample may be carry-over from other donors' samples. The gene calls are TRBV5-4 and TRBJ1-2; 11 positions match TRBD1. The sample comprised naive CD8+ T cells from PBMCs. This CDR3 is CASSQTPGQGDYGYTF. Written as DNA, the CDR3 is TGTGCCAGCAGCCAAACCCCGGGACAGGGGGACTATGGCTACACCTTC.